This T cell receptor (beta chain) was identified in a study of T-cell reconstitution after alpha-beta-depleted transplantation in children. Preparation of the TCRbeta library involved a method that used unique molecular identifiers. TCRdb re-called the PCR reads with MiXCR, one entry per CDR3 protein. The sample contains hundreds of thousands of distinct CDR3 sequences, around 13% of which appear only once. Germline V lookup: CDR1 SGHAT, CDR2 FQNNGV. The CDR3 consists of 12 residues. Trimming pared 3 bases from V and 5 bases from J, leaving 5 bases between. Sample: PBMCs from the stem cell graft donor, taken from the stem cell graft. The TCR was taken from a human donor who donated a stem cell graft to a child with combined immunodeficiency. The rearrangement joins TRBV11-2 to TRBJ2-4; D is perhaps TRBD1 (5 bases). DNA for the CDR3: TGTGCCAGCAGCTTCAGGGAAAACATTCAGTACTTC. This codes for CASSFRENIQYF.